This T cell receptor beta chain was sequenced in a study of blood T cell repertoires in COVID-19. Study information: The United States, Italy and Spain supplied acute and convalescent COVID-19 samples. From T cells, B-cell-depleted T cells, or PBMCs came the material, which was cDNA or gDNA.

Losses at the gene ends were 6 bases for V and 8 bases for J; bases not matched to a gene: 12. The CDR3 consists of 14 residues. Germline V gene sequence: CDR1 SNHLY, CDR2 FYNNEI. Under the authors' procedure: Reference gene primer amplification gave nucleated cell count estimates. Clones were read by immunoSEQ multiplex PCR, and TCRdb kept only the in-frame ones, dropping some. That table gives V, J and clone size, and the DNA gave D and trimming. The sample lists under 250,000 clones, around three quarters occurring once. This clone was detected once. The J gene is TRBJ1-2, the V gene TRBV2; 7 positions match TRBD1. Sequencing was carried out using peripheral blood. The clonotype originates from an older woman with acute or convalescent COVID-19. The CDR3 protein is CASSLLTGSEGYTF. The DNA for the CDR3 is TGTGCCAGCAGCCTCCTGACAGGGTCGGAGGGCTACACCTTC.